The 5 T cell receptor beta chains below all came from one sample that was sequenced in a study of blood T cell repertoires in COVID-19. The protocol was immunoSEQ multiplex PCR, while the TCRdb copy is restricted to in-frame clones and leaves out a portion. The sample shows around 400,000 clones, about 90% of them seen only once. The specimen was peripheral blood. Receptor source: a woman under 40 with COVID-19, enrolled during active disease.

CDR3 protein: CASRRGPSTDTQYF. CDR3 DNA: TGTGCCAGCCGCAGGGGGCCTAGCACAGATACGCAGTATTTT. The V gene is TRBV2, the J gene TRBJ2-3, with 8 positions matching TRBD1. J gave up 0 bases and V 8 bases, and 4 bases lay outside the gene matches. The CDR3 sequence is 14 residues long. In germline, CDR1 is SNHLY, CDR2 FYNNEI.

In this sample, this clone turned up once. The V gene is TRBV5-5, the J gene TRBJ2-5, with TRBD1 matching 7 bases. Per the germline V gene, CDR1 is SGHKS and CDR2 is YYEKEE (reference sequence). The CDR3 loop spans 13 amino acids. J gave up 2 bases and V 4 bases, and 2 bases lay outside the gene matches. This CDR3 is CASSRQGQETQYF. As DNA, the CDR3 is TGTGCCAGCAGCCGACAGGGACAAGAGACCCAGTACTTC. Drawing the rest from reference TRBV5-5 and TRBJ2-5, the complete variable domain is DAGVTQSPTHLIKTRGQQVTLRCSPISGHKSVSWYQQVLGQGPQFIFQYYEKEERGRGNFPDRFSARQFPNYSSELNVNALLLGDSALYLCASSRQGQETQYFGPGTRLLVL.

This sequence joins TRBV29-1 and TRBJ1-1, with TRBD1 matching over 7 bases. The V segment lost 8 bases and the J segment 1 base; nucleotides outside the gene matches: 10. The CDR3 sequence is 14 residues long. Germline-derived CDR1 and CDR2 are SQVTM and ANQGSEA. CDR3 loop: CSMKAGTANTEAFF. In DNA, the CDR3 is TGCAGCATGAAGGCCGGGACAGCGAACACTGAAGCTTTCTTT.

The rearrangement uses TRBV7-2 and TRBJ2-7, with 8 positions matching TRBD2. The CDR3 has 17 residues. The trim removed 5 bases at V and 0 bases at J, leaving 12 bases unmatched. Germline CDR1 is SGHTA and CDR2 is FQGNSA. The chain's CDR3 is CASSPSPSGTSSYEQYF. The CDR3 nucleotides read TGTGCCAGCAGCCCATCCCCGAGCGGGACTAGCTCCTACGAGCAGTACTTC.

The rearrangement uses TRBV24-1 and TRBJ2-7; tentatively, D is TRBD1 (6 bases). Trimming took off 10 bases at V and 0 bases at J, with 15 bases between the two ends. CDR3 size: 14 residues. The V gene's germline CDR1 is KGHDR and CDR2 SFDVKD. CDR3 DNA: TGTGCCACTAGCAACGGACAGAGCTCCTACGAGCAGTACTTC. Its protein is CATSNGQSSYEQYF.